A single sample gave rise to the 15 T cell receptor beta chains below, sequenced in a study of blood T cell repertoires in COVID-19. TCRdb's copy holds only in-frame clones and misses some; the assay was immunoSEQ multiplex PCR. The table records about 270,000 clones, roughly 90% of them present only once. The sample taken for sequencing was PBMCs or T cells enriched from blood (not recorded which). These receptors all come from a woman aged 55-69 years who had recovered from COVID-19.

The rearrangement links TRBV7-3 to TRBJ2-5, with 9 bases fitting TRBD2. From germline, CDR1 is SGHTA and CDR2 FQGTGA. V shed 5 bases and J 10 bases; nucleotides not matched to a gene: 11. The CDR3 loop spans 14 amino acids. As DNA, the CDR3 is TGTGCCAGCAGCCCCGTAGCGGGGGACGAAAACCAGTACTTC. It is translated as CASSPVAGDENQYF.

Here the CDR3 DNA reads TGCGCCAGCAGTTTTGGGACAGCTGGAAACACCATATATTTT. Its translation: CASSFGTAGNTIYF. The genes are TRBV5-1 and TRBJ1-3, with 7 nucleotides matching TRBD1. Unmatched junction bases numbered 4, after V lost 5 bases and J lost 2 bases. The CDR3 contains 14 residues. CDR1 and CDR2 from the germline V gene are SGHRS and YFSETQ.

This chain connects TRBV28 to TRBJ1-4; tentatively, D is TRBD1 (6 bases). The CDR3 has 16 amino acids. Germline lookup yields CDR1 MDHEN and CDR2 SYDVKM. With 2 bases removed from V and 0 bases from J, the gap between germline ends came to 10 bases. Here the CDR3 reads CASSLEGDATNEKLFF. CDR3 sequence (DNA): TGTGCCAGCAGTTTAGAGGGGGATGCAACTAATGAAAAACTGTTTTTT.

V is TRBV12-3 or TRBV12-4 and J is TRBJ1-2; no clear D gene. CDR3 size: 13 residues. V was cut by 6 bases and J by 3 bases, with 11 bases left in between. CDR3 region: CASSPWEDYGYTF. The CDR3 bases are TGTGCCAGCAGCCCGTGGGAGGACTATGGCTACACCTTC.

This clone was found once. The chain has TRBV2 and TRBJ1-2, with 8 bases matching TRBD1. The CDR3 length is 17 residues. J was trimmed by 7 bases and V by 6 bases; bases with no gene match: 19. Germline CDR1 reads SNHLY; CDR2 reads FYNNEI. The CDR3 sequence: CASSPPGQAFGGAGYTF. The CDR3 coding sequence is TGTGCCAGCAGCCCACCGGGACAGGCCTTCGGTGGGGCTGGCTACACCTTC.

This clone has ten or more counts. The DNA for the CDR3 is TGTGCCAGCACCTCCCTCGGTGGAGGGAAGTACACTGAAGCTTTCTTT. Its protein is CASTSLGGGKYTEAFF. This sequence joins TRBV25-1 and TRBJ1-1, with D unclear. V was trimmed by 7 bases and J by 3 bases, leaving 21 bases between them. The CDR3 extends over 16 amino acids. Germline V CDR1 and CDR2: MGHDK, SYGVNS.

The chain is built from TRBV28 and TRBJ1-5, with 10 bases that match TRBD1. The CDR3 spans 15 residues. The germline gives CDR1 MDHEN, CDR2 SYDVKM. V lost 3 bases and J lost 6; bases outside the gene matches: 5. The CDR3 nucleotides read TGTGCCAGCAGTTTTTTGACAGGGGGCCTTCAGCCCCAGCATTTT. As protein: CASSFLTGGLQPQHF.

Here the CDR3 reads CASSPWDRGAQETQYF. The CDR3 coding sequence is TGTGCCAGCAGCCCCTGGGACAGGGGGGCCCAAGAGACCCAGTACTTC. V gene TRBV11-2 combines with J gene TRBJ2-5, with 11 bases identical to TRBD1. V lost 5 bases to trimming and J lost 1 base; unmatched junction nucleotides: 6. Germline CDR1 SGHAT, CDR2 FQNNGV. The CDR3 totals 16 residues.

The chain couples TRBV3-1 (or the pseudogene TRBV3-2) to TRBJ2-2, with 11 bases aligning to TRBD2. From germline, CDR1 is LGHDT and CDR2 YNNKEL (reference sequence). This CDR3 has 16 residues. Unmatched junction bases numbered 13, after V lost 8 bases and J lost 8 bases. The CDR3 region is CASGYLAGGQGGELFF. CDR3 nucleotide sequence: TGTGCCAGCGGTTACCTAGCGGGGGGCCAGGGAGGGGAGCTGTTTTTT.

A single count supports this clone. The V call is TRBV27, the J call TRBJ1-5; D gene ambiguous. Trimming took 3 bases from V and 6 from J, leaving 9 bases between them. Germline values: CDR1 MNHEY, CDR2 SMNVEV (reference sequence). This CDR3 has 13 residues. CDR3 sequence reads: CASSLGISQPQHF. CDR3 nucleotide sequence: TGTGCCAGCAGTTTGGGCATCTCTCAGCCCCAGCATTTT.

This rearrangement joins TRBV7-9 to TRBJ2-7, with 8 bases that match TRBD2. This CDR3 is 17 amino acids long. Germline V lookup: CDR1 SEHNR, CDR2 FQNEAQ (reference sequence). V was clipped by 5 bases and J by 4 bases; unmatched bases: 16. The CDR3 is CASSLGGSGALGYEQYF. The CDR3 DNA sequence: TGTGCCAGCAGCCTCGGTGGTAGCGGGGCCTTAGGGTACGAGCAGTACTTC.

Regarding this clone: This same CDR3 is encoded by further DNA sequences in the sample. The chain links TRBV5-1 to TRBJ2-3; a possible D gene is TRBD1 (6 bases). The V gene lost 3 bases and the J gene lost 1 base, with 6 bases spanning the gap. CDR3 size: 13 residues. Germline loops: CDR1 SGHRS, CDR2 YFSETQ. The DNA of the CDR3 is TGCGCCAGCAGCTCAGGGGGCACAGATACGCAGTATTTT. Encoded protein: CASSSGGTDTQYF.

The chain employs TRBV3-1 (or the pseudogene TRBV3-2) and TRBJ2-5; 7 nucleotides line up with TRBD2. The CDR3 sequence is 14 residues long. CDR1 and CDR2 (germline): LGHDT, YNNKEL (reference sequence). V lost 0 bases and J lost 3; bases outside the gene matches: 1. In nucleotides, the CDR3 is TGTGCCAGCAGCCAAGATCTAGCGGAAGAGACCCAGTACTTC. This sequence encodes CASSQDLAEETQYF.

This clone showed up just once. The rearrangement joins TRBV5-1 to TRBJ2-3; unclear D gene. The CDR3 contains 14 residues. Germline CDR1 SGHRS, CDR2 YFSETQ. The V end was cut by 4 bases, the J end by 0 bases, with 9 bases between. CDR3 loop: CASSPGVSTDTQYF. The CDR3 bases are TGCGCCAGCAGCCCCGGTGTTAGCACAGATACGCAGTATTTT.

J is TRBJ2-2 and V is TRBV6-1, with TRBD2 as a possible D gene (6 bases). This CDR3 region has 15 residues. CDR1 MNHNS and CDR2 SASEGT come from the germline V gene. V was trimmed by 1 base and J by 8 bases, leaving 14 bases between them. The CDR3 DNA reads as TGTGCCAGCAGTGAAGGGTCGGCGGGGCAGGGGGAGCTGTTTTTT. Encoded protein: CASSEGSAGQGELFF.